Below are 13 T cell receptor beta chains sequenced from a single sample in a study of CXCR3-negative and CXCR3-positive naive CD8 T cells. The TRB cDNA libraries were prepared by 5' RACE with UMI labels. Using the 5' RACE reads, TCRdb records one entry per CDR3 protein without DNA. This listing includes 130,000 or so distinct CDR3 sequences. The sequenced material came from naive CXCR3- CD8+ T cells from blood. Subset of the sample: CD45RO-CCR7+CD27+CD95- naive CD8+ T cells lacking CXCR3 (TNR3-). These receptors were collected from a human donor in good health. Some clones in this sample may be carry-over from other donors' samples.

The J gene is TRBJ2-5, the V gene TRBV12-3 or TRBV12-4; the TCRdb D gene call, TRBD1, has no DNA to confirm it. This CDR3 is built from 13 residues. The CDR3 is CASSWDRQETQYF.

The rearrangement uses TRBV2 and TRBJ2-3; TCRdb's D call of TRBD1 is untestable without DNA. The germline CDR1 and CDR2 sequences are SNHLY and FYNNEI. This CDR3 has 16 residues. This chain's CDR3 is CASSEGQARHTDTQYF. Together with reference TRBV2 and TRBJ2-3, the CDR3 gives the full variable domain: EPEVTQTPSHQVTQMGQEVILRCVPISNHLYFYWYRQILGQKVEFLVSFYNNEISEKSEIFDDQFSVERPDGSNFTLKIRSTKLEDSAMYFCASSEGQARHTDTQYFGPGTRLTVL.

The chain joins TRBV4-3 to TRBJ2-4; as DNA is missing, the TRBD2 call by TCRdb cannot be tested. CDR1 and CDR2 (germline): LGHNA, YSLEER. This CDR3 has 16 residues. The CDR3 reads CASSQEVAGGSNIQYF.

The genes are TRBV27 and TRBJ2-1; TCRdb returns TRBD1, unconfirmable since there is no DNA. CDR1 and CDR2 (germline): MNHEY, SMNVEV (reference sequence). This CDR3 has 15 residues. The CDR3 sequence: CASSFLTGVYNEQFF.

The V gene is TRBV12-3 or TRBV12-4, the J gene TRBJ2-1; TCRdb returns TRBD1, unconfirmable since there is no DNA. The length of the CDR3 is 15 residues. CDR3 amino acids: CASSTTGEPYNEQFF.

The chain links TRBV5-5 to TRBJ2-1; as DNA is missing, the TRBD1 call by TCRdb cannot be tested. The germline CDR1 and CDR2 sequences are SGHKS and YYEKEE (reference sequence). This CDR3 is 14 amino acids long. The CDR3 is CASSWGQGYNEQFF.

V is TRBV7-9 and J is TRBJ2-7; checking the TCRdb D call of TRBD1 is not possible without DNA. CDR3 size: 13 residues. The germline CDR1 and CDR2 sequences are SEHNR and FQNEAQ (reference sequence). CDR3 loop: CASRRQAHYEQYF.

This chain joins TRBV7-9 and TRBJ1-2. CDR3 length: 13 amino acids. Germline V gives CDR1 SEHNR, CDR2 FQNEAQ (reference sequence). CDR3 residues: CASSNGVSYGYTF.

The chain carries TRBV5-5 and TRBJ2-7; the TCRdb D gene call, TRBD1, has no DNA to confirm it. Looked up from germline, CDR1 is SGHKS and CDR2 is YYEKEE (reference sequence). This CDR3 spans 15 amino acids. This chain's CDR3 is CASSSGVTSSYEQYF.

This sequence joins TRBV5-1 and TRBJ1-2. CDR1 SGHRS and CDR2 YFSETQ come from the germline V gene. The CDR3 is made up of 16 amino acids. CDR3: CASSLEGRGPHYGYTF. The entire variable domain, with the rest obtained from reference TRBV5-1 and TRBJ1-2, is as follows: KAGVTQTPRYLIKTRGQQVTLSCSPISGHRSVSWYQQTPGQGLQFLFEYFSETQRNKGNFPGRFSGRQFSNSRSEMNVSTLELGDSALYLCASSLEGRGPHYGYTFGSGTRLTVV.

This sequence joins TRBV28 and TRBJ2-1; the TCRdb D gene call, TRBD2, has no DNA to confirm it. The CDR3 has 17 amino acids. Germline-derived CDR1 and CDR2 are MDHEN and SYDVKM. The chain's CDR3 is CASSFRLAGGTIGEQFF.

This chain uses TRBV6-6 with TRBJ2-6; checking the TCRdb D call of TRBD1 is not possible without DNA. Germline CDR1 MNHNY, CDR2 SVGAGI (reference sequence). The CDR3 has 17 amino acids. The CDR3 reads CASSYGTGGDGANVLTF.

The chain joins TRBV15 to TRBJ2-1; TCRdb's D call, TRBD1, is unchecked because there is no DNA. The germline V gene encodes CDR1 LNHNV and CDR2 YYDKDF (reference sequence). The CDR3 runs 15 residues. This CDR3 is CATSSTGPGKNEQFF.